The T cell receptor (beta chain) under discussion was sequenced for a study of beta chain features in type 1 diabetes. Across the whole study: Researchers looked at over 100,000,000 sorted cells across all samples. Whole-study results and caveats: TCRB CDR3s were moderately but significantly shorter in Type 1 diabetes patients in all four CD4+ subsets.

Isolated RNA was reverse transcribed in full, so expressed TCRB transcripts were sequenced. Assay: immunoSEQ multiplex PCR; the TCRdb copy retains only in-frame clones and omits some. The sample holds hundreds of thousands of clones, 68% seen once. The CDR3 extends over 11 amino acids. Looked up from germline, CDR1 is DFQATT and CDR2 is SNEGSKA (reference sequence). V lost 5 bases to trimming and J lost 5 bases, with 10 bases between them. A note on this clone: Its antigen is as yet unknown.

In total, each donor contributed a single heparinised blood draw that averaged roughly 100 mL. Sorting that relied on CD45RO/CCR7/CD25/CD127/CD95/CD27 yielded CD4+ naive, central memory, regulatory and stem cell-like memory cells. Material: naive CD4+ T cells from blood. J is TRBJ2-7 and V is TRBV20-1; the D is unclear. The clonotype was recovered from a man aged 30 to 39 in good health. The DNA for the CDR3 is TGCAGTGCTGCCCTTATCCACGAGCAGTACTTC. It translates to CSAALIHEQYF.